This TCR beta chain was recovered during a study of shared clonotypes between healthy human individuals. Whole-study findings and limits: Incomplete sequencing of sorted subsets was indicated by rarefaction despite large depth.

Concerning this clone itself: Its specificity is not known.

CDR3 size: 16 residues. Trimming stripped 5 bases from V and 1 base from J, with 16 bases between. Germline V gene sequence: CDR1 SGHTA, CDR2 FQGNSA. Every contributor of samples was a Caucasian grown-up residing in Nashville, Tennessee. Replicate sorted-subset PCRs were loaded with roughly 200 ng DNA, roughly 33,000 T cell genomes. Some clones are missing from TCRdb's copy, which holds only in-frame ones; the method was immunoSEQ multiplex PCR. The repertoire includes 950,000 to 1,200,000 clones, roughly 80% of them detected once, and roughly 0.82% sits in the top ten. The sequence derives from a man aged 18 to 30 in good health. Some clones in this sample may be carry-over from other donors' samples. The chain couples TRBV7-2 to TRBJ2-3; TRBD2 might be the D (5 bases). The sequencing sample was made of memory CD4+ T cells from PBMCs. As to subset: CD45RA-negative fraction. CDR3: CASSIPTGSRTDTQYF. Here the CDR3 DNA reads TGTGCCAGCAGCATACCAACGGGGTCCCGCACAGATACGCAGTATTTT.